This paragraph covers one T cell receptor (beta chain) sequence. Its specificity is not known. This CDR3 has 15 amino acids. CDR1 is MNHEY, CDR2 SMNVEV, per germline (reference sequence). 5'RACE template switching with UMIs generated TCR beta cDNA. Reanalyzing the 5' RACE reads, TCRdb keeps one entry per CDR3 protein, without DNA. This sample carries 400,000 to 450,000 distinct CDR3 sequences, with more than 7% going to the ten biggest clones. The data belong to a study of T cells expressing NK-cell markers. Whole-study context: One of the eight sequenced donors was seronegative, whereas the other seven were HCMV-seropositive.

The study's findings and limits: About six donors showed dominant NKG2C+ clonotypes comprising about 1.0-7.0% of their CD8+ T cells.

This sequence originates from a woman aged 18 to 75 in good health. Sequenced sample: blood T cells: a sorted CD56 or NKG2C T cell subset, CD4+ or CD8+ T cells, or bulk PBMC T cells (not recorded which). The genes are TRBV27 and TRBJ2-1; TCRdb names TRBD1, which stays unverified in the absence of DNA. This CDR3 is CASTPTGGEYNEQFF.